The 9 T cell receptor beta chains in this list originate from one sample, sequenced in a study of cytotoxic CD8 clonotypes in ibrutinib-treated CLL (dated by TCRdb to the early 2020s). Library preparation employed the immunoSEQ multiplex PCR assay. The clones in this table, taken by TCRdb from immuneACCESS, are in-frame only. Not every clone is retained; where verified, under half of the shortfall comes from an unresolved V gene, and the cause of the rest is unknown. The sample data list under 150,000 clones, and approximately 80% of these were observed just once. Clones ranked in the top ten supply approximately 7.6% of the sample. The sample was PBMCs, taken after 36 months of ibrutinib treatment. These receptors all stem from a human donor with chronic lymphocytic leukemia.

By sample share, this clone is medium-sized. The rearrangement joins TRBV11-2 to TRBJ2-7; tentatively, D is TRBD1 (6 bases). Trimming removed 1 base at V and 0 bases at J, with 19 bases between. Looked up from germline, CDR1 is SGHAT and CDR2 is FQNNGV. This CDR3 contains 18 residues. The CDR3 coding sequence is TGTGCCAGCAGCTTAGTAGGAGGACAGACTCAGAGCTCCTACGAGCAGTACTTC. It specifies CASSLVGGQTQSSYEQYF.

The rearrangement joins TRBV29-1 to TRBJ1-3, with D unresolved. The CDR3 runs to 11 residues. Germline lookup yields CDR1 SQVTM and CDR2 ANQGSEA. With 4 bases removed from V and 4 bases from J, the gap between germline ends came to 5 bases. CDR3 sequence: CSVVGGNTIYF. The CDR3 coding sequence is TGCAGCGTTGTAGGGGGAAACACCATATATTTT.

The rearrangement uses TRBV4-2 and TRBJ1-5; D gene unclear. Germline CDR1 reads LGHNA; CDR2 reads YNFKEQ. The ends were cut back, 1 base at V and 0 bases at J, with 10 bases in the middle. This CDR3 is built from 16 residues. Here the CDR3 reads CASSQGRSYSNQPQHF. The DNA of the CDR3 is TGTGCCAGCAGCCAAGGCAGGAGCTATAGCAATCAGCCCCAGCATTTT.

This chain uses TRBV6-6 with TRBJ1-5, with D perhaps matching TRBD1 (6 bases). Trimming took off 6 bases at V and 2 bases at J, with 14 bases between the two ends. The length of the CDR3 is 15 residues. Germline assignment: CDR1 MNHNY and CDR2 SVGAGI (reference sequence). The CDR3 here is CASRTGGRRNQPQHF. The CDR3 region has the DNA TGTGCCAGCAGAACCGGGGGGCGCCGCAATCAGCCCCAGCATTTT.

V is TRBV10-3 and J is TRBJ1-2; no definite D call. V shed 3 bases and J shed 0 bases, with 11 bases lying between them. The germline CDR1 and CDR2 sequences are ENHRY and SYGVKD. CDR3 length equals 15 residues. In nucleotides, the CDR3 is TGTGCCATCAGTGAATTCCGTACCTCTAACTATGGCTACACCTTC. Translating gives CAISEFRTSNYGYTF.

The table lists this clone with a few counts. V usage is TRBV6-1 and J usage is TRBJ1-5, with unresolved D. This CDR3 spans 12 amino acids. V shed 1 base and J shed 7 bases, with 5 bases lying between them. The germline V gene encodes CDR1 MNHNS and CDR2 SASEGT. Here the CDR3 reads CASSEGKQPQHF. The CDR3 region has the DNA TGTGCCAGCAGTGAAGGGAAGCAGCCCCAGCATTTT.

The J gene is TRBJ1-1, the V gene TRBV7-2, with no clear D. The ends were cut back, 6 bases at V and 7 bases at J, with 15 bases in the middle. From germline, CDR1 is SGHTA and CDR2 FQGNSA. CDR3 length: 13 amino acids. As DNA, the CDR3 is TGTGCCAGCAGTTTCGTCCTAGTGGGTGAAGCTTTCTTT. It encodes CASSFVLVGEAFF.

The rearrangement uses TRBV27 and TRBJ2-1; D uncertain. Germline CDR1 MNHEY, CDR2 SMNVEV (reference sequence). The V and J ends lost 2 bases and 6 bases respectively, with 5 bases between them. The CDR3 covers 12 residues. The CDR3: CASSLAGNEQFF. CDR3 DNA: TGTGCCAGCAGTTTAGCCGGCAATGAGCAGTTCTTC.

The chain has TRBV6-1 and TRBJ1-1; D is undetermined. Germline CDR1 reads MNHNS; CDR2 reads SASEGT. The CDR3 has 13 residues. Trimming left V 2 bases short and J 2 bases short, with 6 bases between. The CDR3 here is CASSELLNTEAFF. The CDR3 bases are TGTGCCAGCAGTGAATTACTTAACACTGAAGCTTTCTTT.